The clone carrying this TCR beta chain was picked up a small number of times. The record originates from a study of blood T cell repertoires in COVID-19. The length of the CDR3 is 15 residues. V shed 5 bases, J shed 2 bases, and the junction held 9 bases outside the gene matches. Germline lookup yields CDR1 LNHDA and CDR2 SQIVND (reference sequence). Libraries were prepared by immunoSEQ multiplex PCR; TCRdb keeps only in-frame clonotypes and omits some of them. The table includes 65,000 to 70,000 clones, 60% to 80% detected once. Sequencing was carried out using peripheral blood. This chain uses TRBV19 with TRBJ2-7; 7 bases fit TRBD1. The source of this sequence is a man in his 60s with acute or convalescent COVID-19. Here the CDR3 DNA reads TGTGCCAGTAGTTCCTGGGACAGCCCGACCTACGAGCAGTACTTC. The encoded protein is CASSSWDSPTYEQYF.